This T cell receptor beta chain was obtained from a study of T-cell memory formation after mild COVID-19. This clonotype has only one observation. V was pared by 4 bases and J by 10 bases, with 12 bases of the junction left unmatched. This CDR3 has 14 amino acids. It was 5'RACE with constant-segment primers that produced the TCR alpha and TCR beta cDNA libraries, which carried sample barcodes and UMIs. TCRdb recomputed calls from the 5' RACE reads with MiXCR, one row per CDR3 protein. The repertoire holds a few hundred thousand distinct CDR3 sequences, with 20% to 30% as singletons. V is TRBV12-3 or TRBV12-4 and J is TRBJ1-1; 7 nucleotides line up with TRBD1. This TCR derives from an adult woman who had mild COVID-19 (a few samples of this study predate the infection). Cell type and time point are not known. Sequencing input: PBMCs or a T cell subset sorted from them (not recorded which). The CDR3 loop is CASSSTGVYPAAFF. In DNA, the CDR3 is TGTGCCAGCAGTTCTACAGGGGTTTATCCGGCAGCTTTCTTT.